This is a list of T cell receptor beta chains from one sample in a study of T-cell reconstitution after alpha-beta-depleted transplantation in children. A single record per CDR3 protein comes from TCRdb applying MiXCR to the PCR reads. The sample shows 610,000 or so distinct CDR3 sequences, 27% of them seen only once. This material consisted of PBMCs, taken before TCRalphabeta/CD19-depleted stem cell transplant. These receptors came from a boy under two years old with Wiskott-Aldrich syndrome, due to receive a stem cell transplant. Both conserved end residues are part of each CDR3. The D gene is left open where the match is weak. Clone size appears in some rows only: once, few, many, or a class for an expanded clone.

j_call,clone_size,v_call,d_call,cdr3_nt,cdr3_aa
TRBJ2-1,NA,TRBV5-1,TRBD2,TGCGCCAGCAGCCCGGGACTAGCGGATAACAATGAGCAGTTCTTC,CASSPGLADNNEQFF
TRBJ1-5,NA,TRBV19,NA,TGTGCCAGTAGTATGTCGTTCGACAGCTCAAATCAGCCCCAGCATTTT,CASSMSFDSSNQPQHF
TRBJ2-2,few,TRBV12-3/TRBV12-4,NA,TGTGCCAGCAGTTTCCACAGGGTCACCGGGGAGCTGTTTTTT,CASSFHRVTGELFF
TRBJ2-1,many,TRBV12-3/TRBV12-4,NA,TGTGCCAGCAGTTTACGGGTAAATGAGCAGTTCTTC,CASSLRVNEQFF
TRBJ1-5,NA,TRBV20-1,NA,TGCAGTGCTAGGGGGTCGGGGCAGCCCCAGCATTTT,CSARGSGQPQHF
TRBJ2-7,NA,TRBV20-1,NA,TGCAGTGCTAGTCCGGACTACTACGAGCAGTACTTC,CSASPDYYEQYF
TRBJ1-1,few,TRBV5-1,NA,TGCGCCAGCAGCTTGGGGGACACCGTAAACGGGGCTTTCTTT,CASSLGDTVNGAFF
TRBJ2-1,NA,TRBV7-8,NA,TGTGCCAGCAGCTCTCCTCAACACCCACGATCCTACAATGAGCAGTTCTTC,CASSSPQHPRSYNEQFF
TRBJ1-2,NA,TRBV3-1,NA,TGTGCCAGCAGTCACCAACAGGGTTATGGCTACACCTTC,CASSHQQGYGYTF
TRBJ2-3,NA,TRBV24-1,NA,TGTGCCACCAGTGCGGCTAGTTCCACCACAGATACGCAGTATTTT,CATSAASSTTDTQYF
TRBJ1-5,few,TRBV10-3,TRBD1,TGTGCCATCAGTTCAACCAAGGGGACAGGGAATCAGCCCCAGCATTTT,CAISSTKGTGNQPQHF
TRBJ2-7,NA,TRBV11-2,TRBD2,TGTGCCAGCAGCCAGACTAGCGGGAGCCGGGAGCAGTACTTC,CASSQTSGSREQYF
TRBJ2-7,NA,TRBV5-1,NA,TGCGCCAGCAGCTTGGCCCCTAAATCCTACGAGCAGTACTTC,CASSLAPKSYEQYF
TRBJ2-1,NA,TRBV6-2/TRBV6-3,NA,TGTGCCAGCAGGGCAACGACTGATCCCTCCTACAATGAGCAGTTCTTC,CASRATTDPSYNEQFF
TRBJ2-7,NA,TRBV5-1,NA,TGCGCCAGCAGCTTGTTTGCAGGGGCCGAGCAGTACTTC,CASSLFAGAEQYF
TRBJ2-1,few,TRBV5-1,TRBD2,TGCGCCAGCAGCCCCGGGACAGGAGGACTAGCGGGGCACAATGAGCAGTTCTTC,CASSPGTGGLAGHNEQFF